What follows describes a single TCR beta chain. Its antigen is still unknown. No base-level quality is on record; no much larger clone is a single base apart. The record originates from a study of blood T cell repertoires in COVID-19 (dated by TCRdb to the early 2020s). Study-wide context: Recovered participants in ImmuneRACE Cohort 3 were defined by two consecutive negative NP/OP PCR tests, clearance by a healthcare professional, or resolution of symptoms. Samples from collaborators originated in the United States, Italy and Spain and spanned both the acute and convalescent phases of COVID-19. The prospective study material was composed of cDNA or gDNA derived from T cells, B-cell-depleted T cells, or PBMCs. Subjects who had been exposed to COVID-19, were actively infected with it, or had recovered from it provided the deeply sampled blood TCRbeta repertoires that made up the dataset. A freely available public database, intended as a resource for researchers studying the immune response to SARS-CoV-2, is where the repertoires were released. The samples were drawn from two sources: the first 160 participants of the ongoing ImmuneRACE study, and over 1,000 subjects contributed by 6 global collaborators. Nearly every sample came with metadata listing a de-identified subject ID, COVID-19 status, age in years and sex. HLA class I and class II types, where available, came from metadata supplied by the sample provider rather than from assay-based typing. General findings and caveats noted by the study authors: The amount of clinical and demographic metadata varied by source and participant and was provided uncurated.

The immunoSEQ Assay, a bias-controlled multiplex PCR, was used to amplify TCRbeta CDR3 regions from genomic DNA. Regarding the original processing steps: The number of nucleated cells in each sample was estimated from the amplification of reference gene primers within the assay. Sequence reads were collapsed and filtered to measure the absolute abundance of every unique TCRbeta CDR3 rearrangement. For each sample, productive Simpson clonality was calculated by taking the square root of Simpson's diversity index across productive rearrangements. The source is immuneACCESS, and TCRdb retained only in-frame sequences with V and J called. Part of the clones is not carried over; for the studies checked, unresolved V genes explain less than half of this, and the remainder is unexplained. V and J calls and clone size are copied from that table; D and trimming were computed from the DNA. The sample table holds approximately 140,000 clones, of which over 70% were seen once. The ten biggest clones cover 3% to 4.5% of the sample.

CDR1 MNHEY and CDR2 SMNVEV were looked up in the germline V gene (reference sequence). At the junction V is shortened by 4 bases and J by 4 bases; bases outside the gene matches: 3. Its CDR3 holds 14 amino acids, cysteine through phenylalanine. Only the CDR3 region is kept as DNA, spanning 42 bases read in frame from base 1. Participants in the prospective study were enrolled through a virtual design, were aged 18 to 89 years, and lived in approximately 25 United States geographic areas. In the prospective study, participants were assigned to cohorts based on the clinical history participants reported in a screening survey and a study questionnaire. Each participant in the prospective study had whole blood, serum and a nasopharyngeal or oropharyngeal swab collected by mobile phlebotomists. Prospective study participants could optionally give additional blood draws and questionnaires over a 2-month period. Prospective study blood samples were shipped either frozen or at room temperature before DNA extraction.

The sequencing sample was made of PBMCs or T cells enriched from blood (not recorded which). Recombination linked TRBV27 to TRBJ1-5, and TRBD1 aligns with 8 junction nucleotides. The sequence was obtained from a man aged 45-60 years in a cohort exposed to, infected with or recovered from COVID-19 (not recorded which). The nucleotide sequence reads as follows: TGTGCCAGCAGTTCTGGACAGGGAAATCAGCCCCAGCATTTT. This yields the protein CASSSGQGNQPQHF.